This T cell receptor (beta chain) was sequenced in a study of blood T cell repertoires in COVID-19. The wider study: Both acute and convalescent COVID-19 samples were obtained from the United States, Italy and Spain. In each case, the material was cDNA or gDNA derived from T cells, B-cell-depleted T cells, or PBMCs.

Original processing notes: Amplification of reference gene primers was used by the study to estimate nucleated cell counts. Method: immunoSEQ multiplex PCR; TCRdb's copy keeps in-frame clones and lacks some. Clone size and V and J calls were adopted from that table, with D and trimming inferred from the DNA. Counted here are approximately 80,000 clones, around 69% occurring once; the ten biggest clones make up roughly 15%. The V end was cut by 1 base, the J end by 4 bases, with 14 bases between. CDR1 is LNHDA, CDR2 SQIVND, per germline (reference sequence). CDR3 length: 16 residues. Sequenced sample: peripheral blood. The receptor was derived from a man between 65 and 85 years old with active or convalescent COVID-19. V and J are TRBV19 and TRBJ1-5; no firm D call. The CDR3: CASSIGSLLLNQPQHF. For the CDR3, the DNA is TGTGCCAGTAGTATAGGCAGTCTCTTGTTAAATCAGCCCCAGCATTTT. The whole variable domain, filled in from reference TRBV19 and TRBJ1-5, reads DGGITQSPKYLFRKEGQNVTLSCEQNLNHDAMYWYRQDPGQGLRLIYYSQIVNDFQKGDIAEGYSVSREKKESFPLTVTSAQKNPTAFYLCASSIGSLLLNQPQHFGDGTRLSIL.